The 25 T cell receptor beta chains in this list originate from one sample, sequenced in a study of cytomegalovirus exposure and HLA in healthy donors. Primers for the PCR totalled 60 Vbeta and 13 Jbeta. Clones were sequenced by immunoSEQ multiplex PCR, and TCRdb holds only the in-frame ones, with some missing. Among roughly 140,000 clones listed, over 70% were seen once. The sequencing sample was made of PBMCs. These receptors originate from a man aged 40-50 years in good health and CMV-seronegative.

The CDR3 protein is CASSIETVNYGYTF. CDR3 nucleotides: TGTGCCAGTAGTATTGAGACAGTTAACTATGGCTACACCTTC. This chain joins TRBV19 and TRBJ1-2; D is possibly TRBD1 (5 bases). The CDR3 is made up of 14 amino acids. Germline CDR1 reads LNHDA; CDR2 reads SQIVND (reference sequence). Trimming removed 3 bases at V and 1 base at J, with 9 bases between.

The gene calls are TRBV5-1 and TRBJ2-5; D call uncertain. The CDR3 is 12 amino acids. Trimming removed 7 bases at V and 1 base at J, with 8 bases between. Germline values: CDR1 SGHRS, CDR2 YFSETQ. CDR3 amino acids: CASRNSQETQYF. CDR3 nucleotide sequence: TGCGCCAGCCGTAACTCCCAAGAGACCCAGTACTTC. Looking up the rest from reference TRBV5-1 and TRBJ2-5 gives the full variable domain: KAGVTQTPRYLIKTRGQQVTLSCSPISGHRSVSWYQQTPGQGLQFLFEYFSETQRNKGNFPGRFSGRQFSNSRSEMNVSTLELGDSALYLCASRNSQETQYFGPGTRLLVL.

This chain joins TRBV7-3 and TRBJ1-4; TRBD1 aligns across 8 bases. Germline V gene lookup returns CDR1 SGHTA and CDR2 FQGTGA. The CDR3 is 16 residues long. The V gene end was trimmed by 3 bases and the J gene end by 3 bases; junction bases not matched to a gene: 6. CDR3 region: CASSLDRAHPNEKLFF. CDR3 in DNA: TGTGCCAGCAGCTTGGACAGGGCTCACCCTAATGAAAAACTGTTTTTT. Together with reference TRBV7-3 and TRBJ1-4, the CDR3 gives the full variable domain: GAGVSQTPSNKVTEKGKYVELRCDPISGHTALYWYRQSLGQGPEFLIYFQGTGAADDSGLPNDRFFAVRPEGSVSTLKIQRTERGDSAVYLCASSLDRAHPNEKLFFGSGTQLSVL.

This sequence joins TRBV5-8 and TRBJ1-5; weak D call: TRBD1 (5 bases). The CDR3 consists of 14 residues. Germline lookup yields CDR1 SGHTS and CDR2 YDEGEE. Trimming pared 5 bases from V and 6 bases from J, leaving 15 bases between. CDR3 nucleotide sequence: TGTGCCAGCAGACCGGACATTCCGGCTCAGCCCCAGCATTTT. It specifies CASRPDIPAQPQHF.

The rearrangement links TRBV5-1 to TRBJ2-1, with unresolved D. Germline loops: CDR1 SGHRS, CDR2 YFSETQ. This CDR3 comprises 15 residues. Trimming pared 3 bases from V and 0 bases from J, leaving 10 bases between. The CDR3 sequence: CASSSSKTSYNEQFF. The CDR3 DNA sequence: TGCGCCAGCAGCTCGAGCAAAACCTCCTACAATGAGCAGTTCTTC.

The chain recombines TRBV18 with TRBJ1-6; D is unresolved. Per germline, CDR1 KGHSH and CDR2 LQKENI. The germline V and J ends were trimmed by 2 bases and 7 bases, with 9 bases remaining between them. CDR3 length equals 14 residues. CDR3 region: CASSPGSQNSPLHF. DNA of the CDR3: TGTGCCAGCTCACCAGGCAGTCAAAATTCACCCCTCCACTTT.

This sequence joins TRBV5-6 and TRBJ2-3, with 11 bases lining up with TRBD2. Germline trimming cut 3 bases from V and 3 bases from J; bases unmatched to any gene: 3. Looked up from germline, CDR1 is SGHDT and CDR2 is YYEEEE. This CDR3 is 15 amino acids long. The CDR3 DNA reads TGTGCCAGCAGCTCTGGACTAGCGGGTACAGATACGCAGTATTTT. Protein sequence: CASSSGLAGTDTQYF.

CDR3 sequence (DNA): TGCGCCAGCAGCTTGCAGCGGGGGGCGAAGAATGAGCAGTTCTTC. Translated, it gives CASSLQRGAKNEQFF. The rearrangement uses TRBV5-1 and TRBJ2-1, with 9 bases fitting TRBD2. Germline values: CDR1 SGHRS, CDR2 YFSETQ. This CDR3 is built from 15 residues. J lost 7 bases, V lost 1 base, and 6 bases had no gene match.

This sequence joins TRBV30 and TRBJ2-5; D is perhaps TRBD1 (6 bases). V shed 2 bases and J shed 4 bases, with 8 bases lying between them. CDR1 and CDR2 (germline): GTSNPN, SVGIG (reference sequence). The CDR3 is made up of 12 amino acids. The chain's CDR3 is CAWSMDRETQYF. The DNA of the CDR3 is TGTGCCTGGAGTATGGACAGAGAGACCCAGTACTTC.

This sequence joins TRBV10-3 and TRBJ2-3; perhaps TRBD1 as D (6 bases). The V gene lost 8 bases and the J gene lost 4 bases, with 10 bases spanning the gap. CDR3 length equals 12 residues. CDR1 and CDR2 (germline): ENHRY, SYGVKD. CDR3 DNA: TGTGCCATCGGTGCAGGGGCAGATACGCAGTATTTT. Its translation: CAIGAGADTQYF.

The rearrangement joins TRBV7-2 to TRBJ1-2; D ambiguous. The ends were cut back, 5 bases at V and 7 bases at J, with 14 bases in the middle. In germline, CDR1 is SGHTA, CDR2 FQGNSA. The CDR3 contains 13 residues. The CDR3 nucleotides are TGTGCCAGCAGCCACCCCGGTGTCGGTGGCTACACCTTC. Translating it yields CASSHPGVGGYTF. Full variable domain (outside the CDR3, taken from reference TRBV7-2 and TRBJ1-2): GAGVSQSPSNKVTEKGKDVELRCDPISGHTALYWYRQSLGQGLEFLIYFQGNSAPDKSGLPSDRFSAERTGGSVSTLTIQRTQQEDSAVYLCASSHPGVGGYTFGSGTRLTVV.

The chain recombines TRBV28 with TRBJ2-2, with D perhaps matching TRBD2 (5 bases). The CDR3 has 14 residues. CDR1 is MDHEN and CDR2 is SYDVKM in the germline V gene. The V end was cut by 4 bases, the J end by 4 bases, with 10 bases between. CDR3 region: CASSSGVFTGELFF. The CDR3 nucleotides are TGTGCCAGCAGTTCCGGGGTATTCACCGGGGAGCTGTTTTTT.

The chain joins TRBV28 to TRBJ2-5; 13 bases align to TRBD2. With 5 bases clipped from V and 2 bases from J, the junction kept 8 bases outside the gene matches. The germline V gene has CDR1 MDHEN and CDR2 SYDVKM. This CDR3 contains 17 residues. The CDR3 DNA reads TGTGCCAGCAGTCGACTAGCGGGGGGCCGGGATCAAGAGACCCAGTACTTC. Translated: CASSRLAGGRDQETQYF.

This clone was seen only a few times. The chain links TRBV9 to TRBJ1-1; D is undetermined. This CDR3 comprises 13 residues. V lost 3 bases and J lost 1, with 7 bases in between. Germline V gives CDR1 SGDLS, CDR2 YYNGEE. The DNA for the CDR3 is TGTGCCAGCAGCGGTACTCAGAACACTGAAGCTTTCTTT. It codes for CASSGTQNTEAFF.

This chain joins TRBV7-8 and TRBJ2-2; 8 bases fit TRBD2. V was pared by 10 bases and J by 3 bases, with 7 bases of the junction left unmatched. Germline V lookup: CDR1 SGHVS, CDR2 FQNEAQ. The CDR3 covers 14 residues. CDR3 DNA sequence: TGTGCCACCCCCGGGACTAGGGACACCGGGGAGCTGTTTTTT. Translating it yields CATPGTRDTGELFF.

This chain links TRBV2 with TRBJ1-1; 9 bases are a match to TRBD1. CDR1 and CDR2 from the germline V gene are SNHLY and FYNNEI. The junction had 11 bases not matched to a gene; V was cut back by 9 bases and J by 3 bases. CDR3 length equals 15 residues. CDR3 sequence (DNA): TGTGCCAGTGCCGGGACAGGGTTCGGGGACACTGAAGCTTTCTTT. Protein sequence: CASAGTGFGDTEAFF.

V gene TRBV11-2 combines with J gene TRBJ2-7, with 7 nucleotides matching TRBD2. The CDR3 is made up of 13 amino acids. The germline gives CDR1 SGHAT, CDR2 FQNNGV. V shed 5 bases, J shed 1 base, and the junction held 2 bases outside the gene matches. The CDR3 region has the DNA TGTGCCAGCAGCGTGGGGGGGTCCTACGAGCAGTACTTC. It is translated as CASSVGGSYEQYF.

This chain uses TRBV30 with TRBJ2-1; TRBD1 matches 9 bases. With V trimmed by 2 bases and J by 4 bases, 9 bases remained unmatched. Germline V lookup: CDR1 GTSNPN, CDR2 SVGIG (reference sequence). This CDR3 is built from 16 residues. DNA of the CDR3: TGTGCCTGGAGTTGGGGACAGGGCGTCGTATACAATGAGCAGTTCTTC. Its protein is CAWSWGQGVVYNEQFF. Drawing the rest from reference TRBV30 and TRBJ2-1, the complete variable domain is SQTIHQWPATLVQPVGSPLSLECTVEGTSNPNLYWYRQAAGRGLQLLFYSVGIGQISSEVPQNLSASRPQDRQFILSSKKLLLSDSGFYLCAWSWGQGVVYNEQFFGPGTRLTVL.

There are a few counts of this clone. The V and J genes are TRBV7-6 and TRBJ2-5; possible D gene TRBD2, 5 bases. The CDR3 contains 15 residues. Germline CDR1 SGHVS, CDR2 FNYEAQ. Trimming cost V 5 bases and J 2 bases, with 15 bases left between them. The CDR3 DNA reads as TGTGCCAGCAGCCAAGGCTCGGGGTCTCAAGAGACCCAGTACTTC. Protein: CASSQGSGSQETQYF.

The chain recombines TRBV19 with TRBJ2-1, with D maybe TRBD2 (6 bases). The germline CDR1 and CDR2 sequences are LNHDA and SQIVND (reference sequence). Between the trimmed V and J ends, which lost 6 bases and 2 bases, there was a span of 17 bases. The CDR3 extends over 16 amino acids. The CDR3 DNA reads TGTGCCAGTAGCCCTCTAGCGTTCGTGACCTACAATGAGCAGTTCTTC. Translation gives CASSPLAFVTYNEQFF.

The chain is built from TRBV28 and TRBJ1-4; weak D call: TRBD1 (5 bases). CDR3 length: 15 amino acids. CDR1 MDHEN and CDR2 SYDVKM come from the germline V gene. V was trimmed by 7 bases and J by 3 bases, leaving 15 bases between them. CDR3 residues: CASKVGGGANEKLFF. CDR3 DNA sequence: TGTGCCAGCAAGGTCGGGGGTGGGGCTAATGAAAAACTGTTTTTT.

The V gene is TRBV7-6, the J gene TRBJ1-3, with 7 bases fitting TRBD1. This CDR3 is 17 amino acids long. Losses at the gene ends were 2 bases for V and 0 bases for J; bases not matched to a gene: 7. Germline CDR1 and CDR2: SGHVS and FNYEAQ. CDR3 nucleotide sequence: TGTGCCAGCAGCTTACTAGGGGGCTCCGTCTCTGGAAACACCATATATTTT. Residues: CASSLLGGSVSGNTIYF. Filled out from reference TRBV7-6 and TRBJ1-3, the complete variable domain reads GAGVSQSPRYKVTKRGQDVALRCDPISGHVSLYWYRQALGQGPEFLTYFNYEAQQDKSGLPNDRFSAERPEGSISTLTIQRTEQRDSAMYRCASSLLGGSVSGNTIYFGEGSWLTVV.

This clone occurred a few times. The chain carries TRBV18 and TRBJ2-3, with a possible D match to TRBD2 (5 bases). From germline, CDR1 is KGHSH and CDR2 LQKENI. V lost 1 base and J lost 4, with 12 bases in between. This CDR3 contains 15 residues. CDR3 amino acids: CASSPLGSEADTQYF. The CDR3 DNA follows: TGTGCCAGCTCACCACTAGGTTCGGAGGCAGATACGCAGTATTTT.

V gene TRBV25-1 combines with J gene TRBJ2-1; maybe TRBD2 (7 bases). The germline CDR1 and CDR2 sequences are MGHDK and SYGVNS. This CDR3 has 14 amino acids. Trimming cost V 4 bases and J 9 bases, with 16 bases left between them. For the CDR3, the DNA is TGTGCCAGCAGTGGCACTACGAGGGGGGGTGAGCAGTTCTTC. Its translation is CASSGTTRGGEQFF.

This chain's CDR3 is CASSPTGGLHEQYF. CDR3 bases: TGTGCCAGCAGTCCGACAGGGGGCTTACACGAGCAGTACTTC. The chain combines TRBV6-1 with TRBJ2-7; 10 bases fit TRBD1. Germline V gives CDR1 MNHNS, CDR2 SASEGT. The CDR3 covers 14 residues. The V gene end was trimmed by 5 bases and the J gene end by 5 bases; junction bases not matched to a gene: 6.